This T cell receptor (beta chain) was retrieved from a study of blood T cell repertoires in COVID-19. The overall study: Sources were T cells, B-cell-depleted T cells, or PBMCs; the material itself was cDNA or gDNA.

CDR1 is SNHLY, CDR2 FYNNEI, per germline. The CDR3 extends over 17 amino acids. J gave up 0 bases and V 7 bases, and 11 bases lay outside the gene matches. Sequenced by immunoSEQ multiplex PCR; TCRdb stores in-frame clones only, minus some. The sample lists 200,000 to 250,000 clones; roughly 80% were seen once. The V gene is TRBV2, the J gene TRBJ1-4, with 7 bases matching TRBD1. The material sequenced was peripheral blood. This TCR was recovered from a woman aged 18 to 35 with acute or convalescent COVID-19. CDR3 nucleotide sequence: TGTGCCAGCACCTACACGACAGGGAAATCAACTAATGAAAAACTGTTTTTT. As protein: CASTYTTGKSTNEKLFF.